The TCR beta chain described here comes from a study of T-cell reconstitution after alpha-beta-depleted transplantation in children. Germline V gene sequence: CDR1 SEHNR, CDR2 FQNEAQ (reference sequence). Trimming removed 1 base from V and 11 bases from J; junction bases left unmatched: 7. The CDR3 consists of 13 residues. Unique molecular identifiers featured in how the TCRbeta library was prepared. Each CDR3 protein gets one entry after TCRdb re-called the PCR reads with MiXCR. The data contain about 580,000 distinct CDR3 sequences, approximately 22% of them singletons. Points from the study as a whole: By one year post-transplant, T-cell counts and diversity largely arose from T cells that were newly produced. The study reportedly traced alpha-beta T cells about two months after transplant to several hundred expanded graft clones. The high TCRbeta diversity at day 60 in some patients came from surviving recipient T cells and thymic progenitors.

About this clonotype: The antigen is unknown.

The specimen comprised PBMCs, mostly from graft donor cells, sampled 360 days after TCRalphabeta/CD19-depleted stem cell transplant. This clonotype originated in a boy in the first two years of life who had a stem cell transplant for acute myeloid leukemia, so the T cells may come from the graft donor. The gene calls are TRBV7-9 and TRBJ2-7; 8 bases agree with TRBD1. CDR3 nucleotides: TGTGCCAGCAGCTTAGGGGACAGGCCCGCGGAGTACGTC. Amino acids: CASSLGDRPAEYV.